This note documents a single T cell receptor beta chain sequence. In the source study's methods: Amplifying reference gene primers gave estimates of nucleated cell counts. Method: immunoSEQ multiplex PCR; TCRdb's copy keeps in-frame clones and lacks some. V, J and clone size derive from that table, while D and trimming were established from the DNA sequence. The sample lists about 150,000 clones, approximately 82% occurring once. The sample originates from a study of blood T cell repertoires in COVID-19. Turning to the study itself: Some COVID-19 samples were acute and others convalescent; all came from the United States, Italy and Spain. T cells, B-cell-depleted T cells, or PBMCs supplied cDNA or gDNA.

J was trimmed by 5 bases and V by 5 bases; bases with no gene match: 5. The CDR3 runs 14 residues. From germline, CDR1 is SGHDN and CDR2 FVKESK. The clonotype was recovered from a woman between 50 and 59 years old with acute or convalescent COVID-19. Specimen: peripheral blood. The chain carries TRBV14 and TRBJ2-1; TRBD2 matches 8 bases. The CDR3 spells CASSGTSGHNEQFF. DNA for the CDR3: TGTGCCAGCAGCGGAACTAGCGGTCACAATGAGCAGTTCTTC.